The T cell receptor beta chain under discussion was sequenced for a study of tumor-infiltrating lymphocytes in primary liver carcinoma. Whole-study results and caveats: Reduced overlap was seen in tumor-adjacent and tumor-blood pairs versus tumor region pairs. Top-250-clone fractions were significantly higher in tumors than in blood (p = 0.039).

Investigators took RNA and DNA out together from 20-30 mg of unsorted bulk tissue. Patients' primary liver carcinoma was surgically resected. Production of TCR beta cDNA used around 0.45 ug total RNA together with a constant-region primer. The TCR beta library was amplified through three nested multiplex PCR rounds in a modified ARM-PCR procedure. Both of the initial two PCR rounds ran for about 9 cycles and employed TRBV1-TRBV30 forward primers alongside a C-beta reverse primer. TCRdb recomputed calls from the multiplex PCR reads with MiXCR, one row per CDR3 protein. The sample lists more than 95,000 distinct CDR3 sequences, 64% seen once, with 7% to 10% in the top ten. Points on this clonotype: Its antigen is unknown. At one of its ends the junction is not consistent with the germline gene, which may arise from a read error.

This CDR3 has 13 residues. In germline, CDR1 is GTSNPN, CDR2 SVGIG (reference sequence). V is TRBV30 and J is TRBJ2-6; TRBD1 matches 9 bases. Sequencing was performed on liver tumor tissue from sampling region 3. Subset of the sample: tumor region T3, left-lateral pole. This clonotype was obtained from a woman in her sixties with primary liver carcinoma and hepatitis B virus infection. The CDR3 sequence: CAWDRAGASVLTF. The CDR3 region has the DNA TGCGCCTGGGACAGGGCTGGGGCCAGCGTCCTGACTTTC.